Listed below are T cell receptor beta chains from one sample, sequenced in a study of Graves' ophthalmopathy and Graves' hyperthyroidism. A single record per CDR3 protein comes from TCRdb applying MiXCR to the multiplex PCR reads. The sample records 650,000 to 800,000 distinct CDR3 sequences, about 41% being singletons. Source material: peripheral blood. All receptors derive from an adult man with Graves' ophthalmopathy. The CDR3 runs from the conserved cysteine through the conserved F or W. The D gene is left open where the match is weak. Part of the rows lack a size; the others show once, few, many or a class for expanded clones.

j_gene | v_gene | abundance | d_gene | CDR3nt | CDR3aa
TRBJ2-5 | TRBV5-1 | . | . | TGCGCCAGCAGCTTCACGGGTGAAACGGAGACCCAGTACTTC | CASSFTGETETQYF
TRBJ1-5 | TRBV3-1 | . | . | TGTGCCAGCAGCCAAGATCTCTCCCGCAGCAATCAGCCCCAGCATTTT | CASSQDLSRSNQPQHF
TRBJ1-4 | TRBV25-1 | . | . | TGTGCCAGCAGTCTCGGACATCCGGAAAAACTGTTTTTT | CASSLGHPEKLFF
TRBJ1-6 | TRBV15 | . | . | TGTGCCACCAGCAGTTTAGTAGATAATTCACCCCTCCACTTT | CATSSLVDNSPLHF
TRBJ1-4 | TRBV2 | . | . | TGTGCCAGCAGCCCAACCGGGACACTGAGTGCCCTTGCAACTAATGAAAAACTGTTTTTT | CASSPTGTLSALATNEKLFF
TRBJ2-5 | TRBV6-5 | few | TRBD2 | TGTGCCAGCAGTTATACCGGGACTAGCTTTCCGGAGACCCAGTACTTC | CASSYTGTSFPETQYF
TRBJ2-5 | TRBV6-5 | few | . | TGTGCCAGCAGTTACTACAGGGTAGAGACCCAGTACTTC | CASSYYRVETQYF
TRBJ1-1 | TRBV7-7 | many | . | TGTGCCAGCAGCAGGTGGCAGGGCGACACTGAAGCTTTCTTT | CASSRWQGDTEAFF
TRBJ2-7 | TRBV2 | many | . | TGTGCCAGCAGTTTCGGGTTTGTTGAGCAGTACTTC | CASSFGFVEQYF
TRBJ2-7 | TRBV5-6 | . | . | TGTGCCAGCAGCTTGTCCGACAGCCTCTACGAGCAGTACTTC | CASSLSDSLYEQYF
TRBJ1-1 | TRBV9 | . | . | TGTGCCAGCAGCGGACGGGACGGGGACACTGAAGCTTTCTTT | CASSGRDGDTEAFF
TRBJ2-2 | TRBV20-1 | . | TRBD1 | TGCAGTGCTAGGGACTCAGGGGGCGCAAACACCGGGGAGCTGTTTTTT | CSARDSGGANTGELFF
TRBJ1-1 | TRBV7-8 | few | . | TGTGCCAGCAGCCAAGTCTCCGGGTTGGACACTGAAGCTTTCTTT | CASSQVSGLDTEAFF
TRBJ2-5 | TRBV7-8 | many | TRBD2 | TGTGCCAGCAGCTTAGAACTAGCGGGAGAAGAGACCCAGTACTTC | CASSLELAGEETQYF
TRBJ2-7 | TRBV29-1 | many | . | TGCAGCGTTGTCCGGGGGCTCGAGCAGTACTTC | CSVVRGLEQYF
TRBJ1-2 | TRBV7-9 | many | . | TGTGCCAGCAGCTTCTCAGGGGACCTCCGCTATGGCTACACCTTC | CASSFSGDLRYGYTF
TRBJ2-6 | TRBV9 | . | . | TGTGCCAGCAGCCCAGTAGGGGGGAATGGGGCCAACGTCCTGACTTTC | CASSPVGGNGANVLTF
TRBJ2-5 | TRBV2 | . | . | TGTGCCAGCAGCCAAGTGATCCGGGAGACCCAGTGCTTC | CASSQVIRETQCF
TRBJ1-4 | TRBV19 | . | . | TGTGCCAGTAGTATAGGCGGGTGGGGCGAAAAACTGTTTTTT | CASSIGGWGEKLFF
TRBJ2-5 | TRBV7-3 | . | . | TGTGCCAGCAGCTTAGGGAGGAACAATGAGACCCAGTACTTC | CASSLGRNNETQYF
TRBJ2-1 | TRBV20-1 | . | . | TGCAGTGCTGAAGCTAGCACGGATGAGCAGTTCTTC | CSAEASTDEQFF
TRBJ2-7 | TRBV7-9 | few | . | TGTGCCAGCAGCCTCCGGACGGGAATCTACGAGCAGTACTTC | CASSLRTGIYEQYF
TRBJ1-5 | TRBV20-1 | many | . | TGCAGTGCTATCCAGAGAGGAGGCCGTATTCGGCCCCAGCATTTT | CSAIQRGGRIRPQHF
TRBJ2-7 | TRBV5-6 | few | . | TGTGCCAGCAACTTGACCTCAACCTACGAGCAGTACTTC | CASNLTSTYEQYF
TRBJ2-7 | TRBV20-1 | . | TRBD2 | TGCAGTGCTAGGTCCAGCGGGAGCCACGAGCAGTACTTC | CSARSSGSHEQYF
TRBJ2-2 | TRBV12-3/TRBV12-4 | few | . | TGTGCCAGCAGCAAAATCAGCGGGGAGCTGTTTTTT | CASSKISGELFF
TRBJ1-2 | TRBV25-1 | . | . | TGTGCCAGCAGATTACAGGGCTCTGGCTACACCTTC | CASRLQGSGYTF
TRBJ1-6 | TRBV27 | many | . | TGTGCCAGCAGTTTTTCAGGGATGGGTAATTCACCCCTCCACTTT | CASSFSGMGNSPLHF
TRBJ2-5 | TRBV10-3 | many | . | TGTGCCATCAGTGATCAAGAGACCCAGTACTTC | CAISDQETQYF
TRBJ1-1 | TRBV20-1 | many | . | TGCAGTGCTAGAGATGCCTTAAACACTGAAGCTTTCTTT | CSARDALNTEAFF
TRBJ1-6 | TRBV6-5 | . | . | TGTGCCAGCGGGACGGTCTCCTATAATTCACCCCTCCACTTT | CASGTVSYNSPLHF
TRBJ2-7 | TRBV10-3 | many | TRBD2 | TGTGCCATCAGTGTAGCGGGGAGTGTCTACGAGCAGTACTTC | CAISVAGSVYEQYF